This T cell receptor beta chain appears in the sequencing data of a study of blood T cell repertoires in COVID-19 (dated by TCRdb to 2020 to 2021). At the level of the whole study: Samples covering the acute and convalescent phases of COVID-19 were provided by collaborators in the United States, Italy and Spain. The material from the prospective study consisted of cDNA or gDNA derived from T cells, B-cell-depleted T cells, or PBMCs. The dataset comprised deeply sampled blood TCRbeta repertoires from subjects exposed to, actively infected with, or recovered from COVID-19. The repertoires were released in a freely available public database intended as a resource for research on the immune response to SARS-CoV-2. Samples came from the ongoing ImmuneRACE study (first 160 participants) plus 1,254 subjects from 6 global collaborators. A de-identified subject ID, COVID-19 status, age in years and sex were almost always included in the sample metadata. Where available, HLA class I and class II types were taken from metadata supplied by the sample provider and were not determined by assay-based typing. General findings and caveats noted by the study authors: The amount of clinical and demographic metadata varied by source and participant and was provided uncurated.

Whole blood was collected in K2EDTA tubes by collaborating institutions according to the institutions' own protocols. Collaborator samples were shipped for TCRbeta analysis as frozen whole blood, isolated PBMCs, or DNA extracted from either sample type. Points on this clone: Its antigen has not been determined. Nothing much larger sits one base from this clone, and base qualities are not available.

The immunoSEQ Assay, a bias-controlled multiplex PCR, was used to amplify TCRbeta CDR3 regions from genomic DNA. In the paper's pipeline: Within the assay, amplification of reference gene primers was used to estimate how many nucleated cells each sample contained. To quantify the absolute abundance of each unique TCRbeta CDR3 rearrangement, sequence reads were collapsed and filtered. For each sample, productive Simpson clonality was calculated as the square root of Simpson's diversity index across productive rearrangements. This immuneACCESS table, as held by TCRdb, lists in-frame sequences with V and J called but not all clones. Of the missing ones, under half trace to an unresolved V gene in checked studies; the others have no known cause. Clone size and the V and J calls come from that table; the DNA yielded D and trimming. The sample table records about 230,000 clones; around four fifths of these occur just once. Together, the top ten hold under 3% of the sample.

CDR3 length: 14 amino acids, cysteine to phenylalanine. Only the CDR3 DNA stays, 42 bases, in frame from base 1. The germline V gene supplies CDR1 SGHTA and CDR2 FQGNSA. Trimming takes 5 bases from V and 8 bases from J, and the germline ends sit 13 bases apart. The chain couples TRBV7-2 to TRBJ1-6, with the D gene not clear enough to name. The TCR sequence derives from a woman aged 65 to 85 with active or convalescent COVID-19. Sequenced material: peripheral blood. The CDR3 region has the sequence CASSPYGIHSPLHF. The nucleotides read TGTGCCAGCAGCCCGTACGGGATTCATTCACCCCTCCACTTT.